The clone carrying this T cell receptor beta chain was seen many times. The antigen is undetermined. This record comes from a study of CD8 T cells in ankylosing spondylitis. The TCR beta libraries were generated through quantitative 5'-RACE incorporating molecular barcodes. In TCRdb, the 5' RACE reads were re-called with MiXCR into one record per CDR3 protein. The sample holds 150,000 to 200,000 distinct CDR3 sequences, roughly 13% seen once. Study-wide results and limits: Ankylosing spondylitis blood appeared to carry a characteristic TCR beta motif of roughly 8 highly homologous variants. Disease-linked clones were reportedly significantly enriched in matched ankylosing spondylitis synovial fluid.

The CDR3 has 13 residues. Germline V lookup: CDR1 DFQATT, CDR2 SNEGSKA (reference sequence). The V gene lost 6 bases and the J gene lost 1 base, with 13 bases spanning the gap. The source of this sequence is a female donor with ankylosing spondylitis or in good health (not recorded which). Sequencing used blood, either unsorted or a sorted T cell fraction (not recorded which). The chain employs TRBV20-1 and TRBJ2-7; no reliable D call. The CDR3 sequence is CSARLPASYEQYF. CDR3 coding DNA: TGCAGTGCAAGACTCCCGGCGTCCTACGAGCAGTACTTC.